Presented here are 23 T cell receptor beta chains from one specimen sequenced in a study of T cell repertoires in cytomegalovirus infection. The antigens for these receptors are not known. TCRdb used MiXCR to reprocess the reads, holding one entry per CDR3 protein. The data contain roughly 500,000 distinct CDR3 sequences, roughly 43% of them singletons. Sample: cultured PBMCs, taken from culture after CMV antigen stimulation. The receptors derive from a human donor in good health (CMV status not recorded). Some clones in this sample may be carry-over from other donors' samples.

The gene calls are TRBV6-6 and TRBJ1-5, with 10 bases fitting TRBD1. The trim removed 6 bases at V and 6 bases at J, leaving 11 bases unmatched. The CDR3 runs to 16 residues. Germline-derived CDR1 and CDR2 are MNHNY and SVGAGI (reference sequence). CDR3 protein: CASRPATGGESQPQHF. The CDR3 nucleotides are TGTGCCAGCAGACCCGCGACAGGGGGCGAGAGTCAGCCCCAGCATTTT.

This clonotype was detected a few times. The chain couples TRBV10-3 to TRBJ2-1, with TRBD2 matching 9 bases. This CDR3 spans 17 amino acids. V gave up 4 bases and J gave up 4 bases; unmatched junction bases: 11. Looked up from germline, CDR1 is ENHRY and CDR2 is SYGVKD. The CDR3 DNA is TGTGCCATCAGTGGTGGACTAGCGAAAGACTCATACAATGAGCAGTTCTTC. Its protein is CAISGGLAKDSYNEQFF.

This clonotype was detected only a few times. V gene TRBV6-2 or TRBV6-3 combines with J gene TRBJ2-2; tentatively, D is TRBD1 or TRBD2 (5 bases each). Trimming cost V 5 bases and J 3 bases, with 16 bases left between them. The CDR3 has 16 residues. The germline CDR1 and CDR2 sequences are MNHEY and SVGEGT. This CDR3 reads CASSLRDPEYTGELFF. The DNA of the CDR3 is TGTGCCAGCAGTCTCCGGGACCCTGAGTACACCGGGGAGCTGTTTTTT.

This clonotype was recorded a few times. The chain combines TRBV30 with TRBJ2-2, with 10 bases that match TRBD2. V shed 3 bases and J 1 base; nucleotides not matched to a gene: 5. The CDR3 sequence is 16 residues long. Germline-derived CDR1 and CDR2 are GTSNPN and SVGIG (reference sequence). The CDR3 bases are TGTGCCTGGAGGAGCGGGGGGGCATGGAACACCGGGGAGCTGTTTTTT. Its translation is CAWRSGGAWNTGELFF.

This clonotype was seen a handful of times. The chain combines TRBV6-1 with TRBJ1-1, with a weak D call TRBD1 (5 bases). Germline CDR1 is MNHNS and CDR2 is SASEGT. The CDR3 sequence is 14 residues long. Trimming cost V 2 bases and J 6 bases, with 13 bases left between them. CDR3 bases: TGTGCCAGCAGTGAATTTCAGGGAATCGCTGAAGCTTTCTTT. Its translation is CASSEFQGIAEAFF.

The chain couples TRBV2 to TRBJ1-2; D gene uncertain. The germline V and J ends were trimmed by 6 bases and 1 base, with 9 bases remaining between them. CDR3 size: 13 residues. Germline-derived CDR1 and CDR2 are SNHLY and FYNNEI. This CDR3 reads CASSSTNNYGYTF. The CDR3 DNA follows: TGTGCCAGCAGCTCGACCAATAACTATGGCTACACCTTC. The full variable domain, completed using reference TRBV2 and TRBJ1-2, is EPEVTQTPSHQVTQMGQEVILRCVPISNHLYFYWYRQILGQKVEFLVSFYNNEISEKSEIFDDQFSVERPDGSNFTLKIRSTKLEDSAMYFCASSSTNNYGYTFGSGTRLTVV.

This clonotype was counted a few times. The V call is TRBV4-3, the J call TRBJ2-1; TRBD2 agrees at 9 bases. Germline V CDR1 and CDR2: LGHNA, YSLEER. This CDR3 is built from 15 residues. The junction had 3 bases not matched to a gene; V was cut back by 3 bases and J by 3 bases. CDR3 nucleotide sequence: TGCGCCAGCAGCCACGGGACTAGCCTCTACAATGAGCAGTTCTTC. Amino acid sequence: CASSHGTSLYNEQFF.

The genes are TRBV7-2 and TRBJ2-7, with D possibly being TRBD1 or TRBD2 (5 bases each). Trimming shortened V by 2 bases and J by 0 bases, and 14 bases separated the two germline ends. The CDR3 contains 16 residues. Germline loops: CDR1 SGHTA, CDR2 FQGNSA. The CDR3 loop reads CASSLPRDESSYEQYF. CDR3 bases: TGTGCCAGCAGCTTACCACGGGACGAAAGCTCCTACGAGCAGTACTTC.

This clonotype appeared a few times. V and J are TRBV6-1 and TRBJ1-6, with unresolved D. Per germline, CDR1 MNHNS and CDR2 SASEGT. V shed 4 bases and J shed 3 bases, with 7 bases lying between them. This CDR3 is 14 amino acids long. In DNA, the CDR3 is TGTGCCAGCAGTGCGGGCTACTATAATTCACCCCTCCACTTT. This sequence encodes CASSAGYYNSPLHF.

The rearrangement joins TRBV14 to TRBJ2-1, with 11 positions matching TRBD2. The CDR3 has 15 residues. The germline V gene encodes CDR1 SGHDN and CDR2 FVKESK. Trimming cost V 3 bases and J 4 bases; bases outside gene matches: 2. CDR3 sequence reads: CASSHSGRGYNEQFF. DNA for the CDR3: TGTGCCAGCAGCCATAGCGGGAGGGGGTACAATGAGCAGTTCTTC.

The table lists this clonotype with a few counts. The chain has TRBV5-6 and TRBJ2-5, with D uncertain. The germline V gene has CDR1 SGHDT and CDR2 YYEEEE. The CDR3 length is 15 residues. Trimming cost V 4 bases and J 3 bases, with 16 bases left between them. CDR3 residues: CASSRYHLEEETQYF. The CDR3 DNA reads as TGTGCCAGCAGCCGGTACCACCTAGAAGAAGAGACCCAGTACTTC.

This clonotype turned up a few times. The chain joins TRBV6-1 to TRBJ1-1; D may be TRBD1 (6 bases). This CDR3 spans 14 amino acids. V was trimmed by 7 bases and J by 0 bases, leaving 12 bases between them. Germline CDR1 reads MNHNS; CDR2 reads SASEGT. CDR3 coding DNA: TGTGCCAGCACTCTGGACAGAGTGAACACTGAAGCTTTCTTT. This codes for CASTLDRVNTEAFF.

The chain is built from TRBV25-1 and TRBJ1-5; D call uncertain. Looked up from germline, CDR1 is MGHDK and CDR2 is SYGVNS. The CDR3 totals 13 residues. V lost 2 bases and J 7 bases, leaving 9 bases between the germline ends. The CDR3 DNA reads TGTGCCAGCAGTGAAGGGGAAAGGCAGCCCCAGCATTTT. It translates to CASSEGERQPQHF.

This clonotype was found once. The J gene is TRBJ2-6, the V gene TRBV15; D ambiguous. The CDR3 runs 15 residues. Trimming shortened V by 6 bases and J by 0 bases, and 9 bases separated the two germline ends. From germline, CDR1 is LNHNV and CDR2 YYDKDF (reference sequence). CDR3 residues: CATSGPTSGANVLTF. The DNA of the CDR3 is TGTGCCACCAGTGGTCCAACCTCTGGGGCCAACGTCCTGACTTTC.

The CDR3 here is CASSGHSNTEAFF. The CDR3 DNA reads TGTGCCAGCAGCGGACACTCGAACACTGAAGCTTTCTTT. The rearrangement joins TRBV5-5 to TRBJ1-1; the D gene is possibly TRBD1 (5 bases). There are 13 residues in the CDR3. V dropped 4 bases and J dropped 1 base, with 8 bases sitting between them. Per germline, CDR1 SGHKS and CDR2 YYEKEE (reference sequence).

V gene TRBV18 combines with J gene TRBJ2-7; 7 bases match TRBD1. The CDR3 runs 15 residues. J lost 1 base, V lost 4 bases, and 7 bases had no gene match. The V gene's germline CDR1 is KGHSH and CDR2 LQKENI. CDR3 loop: CASSLLTGHSYEQYF. CDR3 in DNA: TGTGCCAGCTCACTCTTGACAGGGCATTCCTACGAGCAGTACTTC.

The chain carries TRBV6-6 and TRBJ2-1; D tentatively reads TRBD1 or TRBD2 (6 bases each). Per the germline V gene, CDR1 is MNHNY and CDR2 is SVGAGI (reference sequence). Trimming pared 1 base from V and 2 bases from J, leaving 9 bases between. This CDR3 contains 15 residues. The CDR3 DNA is TGTGCCAGCAGTTACTTGGGGGGCCCCTACAATGAGCAGTTCTTC. Its translation: CASSYLGGPYNEQFF.

V gene TRBV6-5 combines with J gene TRBJ2-3, with 11 bases fitting TRBD2. The CDR3 length is 19 residues. The trim removed 5 bases at V and 2 bases at J, leaving 15 bases unmatched. Per the germline V gene, CDR1 is MNHEY and CDR2 is SVGAGI. DNA of the CDR3: TGTGCCAGCAGTCGGGGAACACCGGGACTAGCGGCGAACACAGATACGCAGTATTTT. The encoded protein is CASSRGTPGLAANTDTQYF.

The chain couples TRBV28 to TRBJ2-7; D is undetermined. Per the germline V gene, CDR1 is MDHEN and CDR2 is SYDVKM. Trimming removed 5 bases from V and 3 bases from J, with 14 bases in between. This CDR3 has 14 amino acids. CDR3 sequence (DNA): TGTGCCAGCAGTGATCGGCACCGAGACTACGAGCAGTACTTC. Protein product: CASSDRHRDYEQYF.

The rearrangement uses TRBV12-3 or TRBV12-4 and TRBJ1-2; D call uncertain. The CDR3 covers 13 residues. V lost 7 bases and J lost 7, with 16 bases in between. The CDR3 sequence: CASKPGWPAGYTF. In DNA, the CDR3 is TGTGCCAGCAAACCTGGGTGGCCGGCTGGCTACACCTTC.

V and J are TRBV7-6 and TRBJ2-7; 8 bases align to TRBD1. CDR3 length equals 17 residues. The V gene's germline CDR1 is SGHVS and CDR2 FNYEAQ. J lost 4 bases, V lost 5 bases, and 16 bases had no gene match. Here the CDR3 DNA reads TGTGCCAGCAGCCCGGGACAGGTGGGCCTCTTTTTATACGAGCAGTACTTC. Translating gives CASSPGQVGLFLYEQYF. Looking up the rest from reference TRBV7-6 and TRBJ2-7 gives the full variable domain: GAGVSQSPRYKVTKRGQDVALRCDPISGHVSLYWYRQALGQGPEFLTYFNYEAQQDKSGLPNDRFSAERPEGSISTLTIQRTEQRDSAMYRCASSPGQVGLFLYEQYFGPGTRLTVT.

This clonotype was picked up a small number of times. This chain links TRBV6-1 with TRBJ1-1, with D tentatively TRBD1 (5 bases). V dropped 1 base and J dropped 7 bases, with 13 bases sitting between them. Germline V gives CDR1 MNHNS, CDR2 SASEGT. This CDR3 has 14 amino acids. CDR3: CASSEVGTAIEAFF. DNA of the CDR3: TGTGCCAGCAGTGAAGTAGGGACGGCGATTGAAGCTTTCTTT.

The rearrangement links TRBV3-1 to TRBJ1-2, with 9 bases that match TRBD1. Germline loops: CDR1 LGHDT, CDR2 YNNKEL (reference sequence). Unmatched junction bases numbered 15, after V lost 7 bases and J lost 3 bases. The CDR3 is 17 amino acids. The CDR3 sequence is CASTHWDRVGRDYGYTF. CDR3 sequence (DNA): TGTGCCAGCACTCACTGGGACAGGGTAGGTCGGGACTATGGCTACACCTTC.